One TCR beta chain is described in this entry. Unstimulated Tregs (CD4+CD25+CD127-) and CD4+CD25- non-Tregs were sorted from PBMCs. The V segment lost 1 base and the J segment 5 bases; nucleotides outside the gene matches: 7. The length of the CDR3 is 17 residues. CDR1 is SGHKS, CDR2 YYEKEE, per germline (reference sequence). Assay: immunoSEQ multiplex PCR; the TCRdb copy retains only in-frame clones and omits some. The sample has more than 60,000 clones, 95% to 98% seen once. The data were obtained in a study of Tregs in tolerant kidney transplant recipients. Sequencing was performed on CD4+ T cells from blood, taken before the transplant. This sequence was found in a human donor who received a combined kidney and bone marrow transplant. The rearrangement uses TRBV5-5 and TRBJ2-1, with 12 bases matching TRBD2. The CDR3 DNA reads TGTGCCAGCAGCTTGCCCCTAGCGGGGGGGCTTCACAATGAGCAGTTCTTC. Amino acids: CASSLPLAGGLHNEQFF. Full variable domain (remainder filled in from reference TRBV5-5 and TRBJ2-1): DAGVTQSPTHLIKTRGQQVTLRCSPISGHKSVSWYQQVLGQGPQFIFQYYEKEERGRGNFPDRFSARQFPNYSSELNVNALLLGDSALYLCASSLPLAGGLHNEQFFGPGTRLTVL.